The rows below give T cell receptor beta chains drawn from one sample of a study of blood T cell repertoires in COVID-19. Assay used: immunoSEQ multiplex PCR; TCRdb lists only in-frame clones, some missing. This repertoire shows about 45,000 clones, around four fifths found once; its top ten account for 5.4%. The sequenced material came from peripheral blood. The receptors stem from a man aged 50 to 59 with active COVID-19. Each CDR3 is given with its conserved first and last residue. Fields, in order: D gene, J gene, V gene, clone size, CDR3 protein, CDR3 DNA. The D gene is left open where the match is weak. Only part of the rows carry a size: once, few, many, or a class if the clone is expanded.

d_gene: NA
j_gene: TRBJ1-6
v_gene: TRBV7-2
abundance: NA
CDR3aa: CASSSTGHGGSPLHF
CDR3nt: TGTGCCAGCAGCTCAACAGGTCACGGTGGCTCACCCCTCCACTTT

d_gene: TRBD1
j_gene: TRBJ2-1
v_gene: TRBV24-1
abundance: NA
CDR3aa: CATSDWDRVDEQFF
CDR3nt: TGTGCCACCAGTGATTGGGACAGGGTGGATGAGCAGTTCTTC

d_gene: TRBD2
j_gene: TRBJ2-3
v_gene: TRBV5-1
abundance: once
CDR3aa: CASSLENSGRTDTQYF
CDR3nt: TGCGCCAGCAGCTTGGAGAATAGCGGGAGAACAGATACGCAGTATTTT

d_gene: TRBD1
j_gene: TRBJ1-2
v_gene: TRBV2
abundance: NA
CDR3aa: CASAPGTGDGYTF
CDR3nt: TGTGCCAGCGCCCCCGGGACAGGAGACGGCTACACCTTC

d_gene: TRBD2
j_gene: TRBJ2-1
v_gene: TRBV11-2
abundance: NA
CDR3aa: CASSLDETSGVKNEQFF
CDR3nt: TGTGCCAGCAGCTTAGATGAGACTAGCGGGGTCAAAAATGAGCAGTTCTTC

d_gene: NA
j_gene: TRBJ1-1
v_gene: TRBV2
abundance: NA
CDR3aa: CASALDTEAFF
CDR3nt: TGTGCCAGCGCGCTCGACACTGAAGCTTTCTTT

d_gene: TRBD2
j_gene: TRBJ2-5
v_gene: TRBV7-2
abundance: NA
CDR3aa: CASSLGTSSETQYF
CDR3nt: TGTGCCAGCAGCTTAGGGACTAGCTCGGAGACCCAGTACTTC

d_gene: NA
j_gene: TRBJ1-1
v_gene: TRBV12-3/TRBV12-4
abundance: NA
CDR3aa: CASSFATEAFF
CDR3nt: TGTGCCAGCAGTTTTGCGACTGAAGCTTTCTTT

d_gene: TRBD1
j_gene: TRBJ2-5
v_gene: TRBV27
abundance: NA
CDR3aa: CASKQDRVETQYF
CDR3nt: TGTGCCAGCAAACAGGACAGGGTGGAGACCCAGTACTTC

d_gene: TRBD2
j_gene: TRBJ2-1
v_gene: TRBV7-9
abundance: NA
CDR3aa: CASMLPWRESNNEQFF
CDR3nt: TGTGCCAGCATGCTGCCCTGGCGGGAGTCCAACAATGAGCAGTTCTTC

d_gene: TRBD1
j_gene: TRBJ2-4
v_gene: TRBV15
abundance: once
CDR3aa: CATSRDLDRGLNIQYF
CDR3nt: TGTGCCACCAGCAGAGACCTGGACAGGGGGCTAAACATTCAGTACTTC

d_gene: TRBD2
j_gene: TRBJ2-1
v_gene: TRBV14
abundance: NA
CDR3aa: CASSWTSGLVREQFF
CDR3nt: TGTGCCAGCAGTTGGACTAGCGGGTTAGTCAGGGAGCAGTTCTTC

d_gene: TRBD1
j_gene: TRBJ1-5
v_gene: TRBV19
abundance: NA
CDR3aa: CASKAVETGVQPQHF
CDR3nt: TGTGCCAGTAAGGCAGTGGAGACAGGGGTGCAGCCCCAGCATTTT

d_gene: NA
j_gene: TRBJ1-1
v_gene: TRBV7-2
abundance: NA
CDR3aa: CASNEKGVTEAFF
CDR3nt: TGTGCCAGCAACGAAAAGGGGGTCACTGAAGCTTTCTTT

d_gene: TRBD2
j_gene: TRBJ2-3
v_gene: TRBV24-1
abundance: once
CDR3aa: CATSGGLAGGRTDTQYF
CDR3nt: TGTGCCACCAGTGGGGGACTGGCGGGGGGGCGCACAGATACGCAGTATTTT

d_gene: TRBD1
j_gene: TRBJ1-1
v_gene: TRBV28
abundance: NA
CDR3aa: CASRKAGTGKNTEAFF
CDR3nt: TGTGCCAGCAGAAAAGCGGGGACAGGGAAGAACACTGAAGCTTTCTTT

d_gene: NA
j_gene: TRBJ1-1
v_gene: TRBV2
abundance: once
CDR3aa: CASSGSRGRGTEAFF
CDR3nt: TGTGCCAGCAGCGGGAGTCGGGGTAGGGGCACTGAAGCTTTCTTT

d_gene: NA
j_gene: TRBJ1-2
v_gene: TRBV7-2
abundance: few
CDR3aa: CASSFGKTSYGYTF
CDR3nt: TGTGCCAGCAGCTTTGGGAAGACTAGCTATGGCTACACCTTC

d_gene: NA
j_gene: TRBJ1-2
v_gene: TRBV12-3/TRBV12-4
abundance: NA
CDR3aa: CASRPGHNYGYTF
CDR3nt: TGTGCCAGCAGACCGGGACACAACTATGGCTACACCTTC

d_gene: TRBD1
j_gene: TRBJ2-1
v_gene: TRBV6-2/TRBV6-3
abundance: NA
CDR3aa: CASTPRTGYNEQFF
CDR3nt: TGTGCCAGCACCCCCCGGACAGGGTACAATGAGCAGTTCTTC

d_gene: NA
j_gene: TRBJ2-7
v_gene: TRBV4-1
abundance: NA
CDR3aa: CASSLPRTGESYEQYF
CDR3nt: TGCGCCAGCAGCCTCCCTAGGACGGGGGAATCCTACGAGCAGTACTTC

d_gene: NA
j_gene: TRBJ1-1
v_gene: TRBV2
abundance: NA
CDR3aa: CASSRYTEAFF
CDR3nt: TGTGCCAGCAGTCGGTACACTGAAGCTTTCTTT

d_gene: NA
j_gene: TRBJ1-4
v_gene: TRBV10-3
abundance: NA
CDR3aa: CAISEGASNEKLFF
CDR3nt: TGTGCCATCAGTGAGGGGGCATCTAATGAAAAACTGTTTTTT

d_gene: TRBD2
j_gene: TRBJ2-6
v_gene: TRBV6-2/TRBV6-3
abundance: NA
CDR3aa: CASSRTSGSGGANVLTF
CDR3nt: TGTGCCAGCAGCCGGACTAGCGGATCCGGAGGGGCCAACGTCCTGACTTTC

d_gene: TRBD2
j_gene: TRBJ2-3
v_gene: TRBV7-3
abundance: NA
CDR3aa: CASSLIPTSGGPTTTDTQYF
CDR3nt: TGTGCCAGCAGCTTAATTCCGACTAGCGGGGGACCGACAACCACAGATACGCAGTATTTT

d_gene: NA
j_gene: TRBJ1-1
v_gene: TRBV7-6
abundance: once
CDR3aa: CASSDTPGSEAFF
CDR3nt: TGTGCCAGCAGTGACACCCCGGGATCTGAGGCTTTCTTT

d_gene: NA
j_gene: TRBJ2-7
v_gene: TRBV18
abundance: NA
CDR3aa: CASSPPTVHEQYF
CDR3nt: TGTGCCAGCTCACCTCCGACAGTCCACGAGCAGTACTTC

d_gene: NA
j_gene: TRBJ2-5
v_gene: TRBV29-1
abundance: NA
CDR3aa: CSVGWARPNQETQYF
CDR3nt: TGCAGCGTTGGATGGGCGCGCCCTAACCAAGAGACCCAGTACTTC

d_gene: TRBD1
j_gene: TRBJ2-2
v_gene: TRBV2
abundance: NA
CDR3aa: CASRGTVNTGELFF
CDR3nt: TGTGCCAGCAGGGGGACAGTAAACACCGGGGAGCTGTTTTTT

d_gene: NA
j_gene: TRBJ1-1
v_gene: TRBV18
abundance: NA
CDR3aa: CASSPTGKTEAFF
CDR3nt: TGTGCCAGCTCACCAACAGGGAAGACTGAAGCTTTCTTT

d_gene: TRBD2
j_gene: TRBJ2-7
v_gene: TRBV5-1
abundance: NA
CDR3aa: CASSLAGGGDGYEQYF
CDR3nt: TGCGCCAGCAGCTTGGCGGGGGGAGGGGACGGATACGAGCAGTACTTC

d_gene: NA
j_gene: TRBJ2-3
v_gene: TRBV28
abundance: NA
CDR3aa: CASSLRRRASTDTQYF
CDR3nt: TGTGCCAGCAGTTTGAGGCGACGTGCTAGCACAGATACGCAGTATTTT

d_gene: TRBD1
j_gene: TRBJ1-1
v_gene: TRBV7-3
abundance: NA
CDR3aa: CASSLEGANTEAFF
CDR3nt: TGTGCCAGCAGCTTAGAGGGGGCGAACACTGAAGCTTTCTTT

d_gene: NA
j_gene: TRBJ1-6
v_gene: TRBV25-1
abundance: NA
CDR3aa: CASSGHRGNSPLHF
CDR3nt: TGTGCCAGCAGTGGTCATAGAGGGAACTCACCCCTCCACTTT

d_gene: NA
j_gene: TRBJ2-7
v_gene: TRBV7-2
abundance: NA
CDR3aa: CASSPDSTYEQYF
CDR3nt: TGTGCCAGCAGTCCGGACAGTACCTACGAGCAGTACTTC

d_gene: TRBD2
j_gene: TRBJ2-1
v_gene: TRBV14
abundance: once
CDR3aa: CASTRGGSVYNEQFF
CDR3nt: TGTGCCAGCACTCGGGGCGGGAGTGTGTATAATGAGCAGTTCTTC

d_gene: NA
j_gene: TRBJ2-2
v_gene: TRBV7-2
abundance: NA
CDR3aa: CASSLAQRVGELFF
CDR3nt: TGTGCCAGCAGCTTAGCCCAGCGGGTCGGGGAGCTGTTTTTT

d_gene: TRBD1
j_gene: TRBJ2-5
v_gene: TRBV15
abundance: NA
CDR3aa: CATSPGDSQETQYF
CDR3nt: TGTGCCACCAGCCCTGGGGACAGTCAAGAGACCCAGTACTTC

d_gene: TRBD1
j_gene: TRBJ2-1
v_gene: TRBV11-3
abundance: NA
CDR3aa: CASSLQGTYNEQFF
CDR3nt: TGTGCCAGCAGCCTACAGGGGACCTACAATGAGCAGTTCTTC

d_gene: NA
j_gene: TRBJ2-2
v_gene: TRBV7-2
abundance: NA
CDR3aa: CASSLFTNTGELFF
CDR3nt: TGTGCCAGCAGCTTATTCACAAACACCGGGGAGCTGTTTTTT

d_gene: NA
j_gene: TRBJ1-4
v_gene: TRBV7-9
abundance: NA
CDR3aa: CASKHPVEGVLFF
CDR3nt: TGTGCCAGCAAGCACCCGGTGGAGGGCGTACTGTTTTTT